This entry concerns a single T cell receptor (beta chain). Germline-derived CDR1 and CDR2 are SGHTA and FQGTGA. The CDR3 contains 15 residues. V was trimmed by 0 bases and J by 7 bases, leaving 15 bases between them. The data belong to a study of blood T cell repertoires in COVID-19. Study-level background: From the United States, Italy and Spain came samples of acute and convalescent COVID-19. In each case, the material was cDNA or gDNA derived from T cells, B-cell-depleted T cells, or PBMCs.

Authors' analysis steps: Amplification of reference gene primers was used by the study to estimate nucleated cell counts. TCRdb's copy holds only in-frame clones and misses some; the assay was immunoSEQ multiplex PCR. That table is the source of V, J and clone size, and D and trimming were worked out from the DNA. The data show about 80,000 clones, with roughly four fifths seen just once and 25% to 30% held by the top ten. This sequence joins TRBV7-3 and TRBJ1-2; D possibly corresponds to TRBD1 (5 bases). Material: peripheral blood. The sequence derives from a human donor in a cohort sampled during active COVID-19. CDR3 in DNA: TGTGCCAGCAGCTTAACGTACGGAGGGGAGGGTGGCTACACCTTC. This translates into CASSLTYGGEGGYTF.